This passage covers 6 T cell receptor beta chains from one sample sequenced in a study of post-analysis software for immune sequencing data (dated by TCRdb to the mid-2010s). The research as a whole found: Significantly higher frequencies in patients than in controls were found for roughly 5 TRBV segments, including TRBV5-6, TRBV5-1 and TRBV20-1.

Their target antigens are unknown. Libraries were built with PCR. For sequencing, an Illumina HiSeq 2500 was employed. Unique molecular identifiers were incorporated into TCR beta cDNA libraries to reduce PCR and sequencing biases. TCRdb reprocessed the public reads (quality trimming at Q25 with fastp, clone calling with MiXCR) and kept in-frame beta chains. Each CDR3 protein appears once, grouped with its most common genes and DNA. The sample records around 500,000 distinct CDR3 sequences, under 40% of which are singletons. Together, the top ten hold 4.5% to 7.5% of the sample. The sequenced sample consisted of blood. The source of these receptors is a girl aged 2-17 years with multiple sclerosis.

CDR3 loop: CSAPRDSSNQPQHF. The CDR3 region has the DNA TGCAGTGCTCCCCGGGACAGTAGCAATCAGCCCCAGCATTTT. This sequence joins TRBV20-1 and TRBJ1-5, with 7 bases lining up with TRBD1. This CDR3 contains 14 residues. In germline, CDR1 is DFQATT, CDR2 SNEGSKA (reference sequence). Germline trimming cut 5 bases from V and 0 bases from J; bases unmatched to any gene: 4.

This clonotype was recorded once. The germline gene is not matched at one end of the junction; a read error may be the cause. The chain is built from TRBV7-9 and TRBJ2-1, with D tentatively TRBD2 (6 bases). The CDR3 loop spans 16 amino acids. Germline CDR1 is SEHNR and CDR2 is FQNEAQ (reference sequence). In DNA, the CDR3 is TGTGCCAGCAGCTTAGGGCGGACTACTTTTTACAATGGGCAGTTCTTC. Translating it yields CASSLGRTTFYNGQFF. Full variable domain (rest looked up from reference TRBV7-9 and TRBJ2-1): DTGVSQNPRHKITKRGQNVTFRCDPISEHNRLYWYRQTLGQGPEFLTYFQNEAQLEKSRLLSDRFSAERPKGSFSTLEIQRTEQGDSAMYLCASSLGRTTFYNGQFFGPGTRLTVL.

This clonotype was found a few times. This sequence joins TRBV29-1 and TRBJ1-2, with a weak D call TRBD1 (5 bases). V was cut by 4 bases and J by 0 bases, with 12 bases left in between. Germline CDR1 reads SQVTM; CDR2 reads ANQGSEA. This CDR3 has 14 residues. The CDR3 coding sequence is TGCAGCGTTGGAGGGGACCCGTCTAACTATGGCTACACCTTC. Protein sequence: CSVGGDPSNYGYTF.

A few counts support this clonotype. The chain combines TRBV20-1 with TRBJ2-4, with 11 bases matching TRBD2. The length of the CDR3 is 15 residues. Germline values: CDR1 DFQATT, CDR2 SNEGSKA (reference sequence). Trimming at V came to 1 base and at J to 4 bases, leaving 3 bases not matched to a gene. The CDR3 region has the DNA TGCAGTGCTAGAGGGCCTAGCGGGGGGAAAAACATTCAGTACTTC. This translates into CSARGPSGGKNIQYF.

The CDR3 coding sequence is TGTGCCAGCAGCCTACCCCCCGGGACAGGGGTTAACGCAGATACGCAGTATTTT. Protein product: CASSLPPGTGVNADTQYF. The chain is built from TRBV4-2 and TRBJ2-3; TRBD1 aligns across 10 bases. Germline CDR1 and CDR2: LGHNA and YNFKEQ. The length of the CDR3 is 18 residues. Unmatched junction bases numbered 14, after V lost 4 bases and J lost 4 bases.

This clonotype was counted only a few times. The gene calls are TRBV18 and TRBJ1-6, with D possibly matching TRBD1 (6 bases). Germline CDR1 and CDR2: KGHSH and LQKENI. Trimming took off 5 bases at V and 6 bases at J, with 14 bases between the two ends. The CDR3 runs 15 residues. CDR3 region: CASSDRSRANSPLHF. In nucleotides, the CDR3 is TGTGCCAGCTCAGACAGGAGTAGAGCTAATTCACCCCTCCACTTT. Filled out from reference TRBV18 and TRBJ1-6, the complete variable domain reads NAGVMQNPRHLVRRRGQEARLRCSPMKGHSHVYWYRQLPEEGLKFMVYLQKENIIDESGMPKERFSAEFPKEGPSILRIQQVVRGDSAAYFCASSDRSRANSPLHFGNGTRLTVT.